Listed below are T cell receptor beta chains from one sample, sequenced in a study of CD8 T cells in ankylosing spondylitis. TCRdb passed the 5' RACE reads through MiXCR, listing each CDR3 protein once. The sample lists around 150,000 distinct CDR3 sequences, around two fifths occurring once. Sequenced sample: synovial fluid, either unsorted or a sorted T cell fraction (not recorded which). The origin of the receptors is a male donor with ankylosing spondylitis. CDR3s include the opening cysteine and the closing phenylalanine or tryptophan. The order of the fields is V gene, CDR3 protein.

TRBV19 CASKESGSHYEQYF
TRBV4-1 CASSQMGLADFRNIQYF
TRBV4-1 CASSQNRGADYGYTF
TRBV9 CASSVDRFNEQFF
TRBV7-6 CASSTQGANTEAFF
TRBV20-1 CSASKLAGAYEQYF
TRBV20-1 CSARDPRRIEQFF
TRBV20-1 CSVPTHGSGEQFF
TRBV15 CATTSFNRAGPKNIQYF
TRBV7-2 CASSLEGAGVQETQYF
TRBV28 CASSFRGLGETQYF
TRBV7-9 CASSSDRGSYEQYF
TRBV12-3/TRBV12-4 CASSLVVGWRPPIGPDTQYF
TRBV12-3/TRBV12-4 CASSLAGDEQFF
TRBV4-1 CASSQDSGRLGRPQHF
TRBV6-1 CASSQSTGRTEAFF
TRBV18 CASSPERERNNEQFF
TRBV20-1 CSASRGRDTEAFF
TRBV15 CATSGIVPGTKLAKNIQYF
TRBV7-9 CASSLLSGRQETQYF
TRBV7-8 CASSLDYWWGRTDTQYF
TRBV28 CASSLQGLLRNEQFF
TRBV5-6 CASSDVFSWGGDTGELFF
TRBV12-3/TRBV12-4 CASSLAGAWGLPTEAFF
TRBV6-1 CASSVDSSGANVLTF
TRBV6-4 CASSDSPLNEQFF
TRBV14 CASTGPAGYTF
TRBV7-3 CASSLGESYGYTF